This T cell receptor (beta chain) was profiled in a study of T cell repertoires in cytomegalovirus infection. Study-wide background: Matching HLA type, along with CMV infection, was indicated by public TCR beta signatures. Study results and limitations: HLA-C-restricted CMV-specific TCR beta clonotypes prevailed in the ex vivo response. CMV carriers having the relevant HLA were flagged by cumulative public TCR beta family frequency.

This clonotype was counted between two and nine times. The antigen remains unidentified. The CDR3 consists of 14 residues. Trimming removed 5 bases from V and 6 bases from J, with 15 bases in between. Germline lookup yields CDR1 SGHTS and CDR2 YDEGEE. One entry per CDR3 protein, called by TCRdb with MiXCR from the reads. The sample has about 530,000 distinct CDR3 sequences; approximately 25% are singletons. Sequencing was done on a sample of PBMCs. The rearrangement joins TRBV5-8 to TRBJ1-5; D perhaps matches TRBD1 (5 bases). The receptor was isolated from a human donor in good health (CMV status not recorded). Some clones in this sample may be carry-over from other donors' samples. The DNA for the CDR3 is TGTGCCAGCAGTTTCCTTCAGGGTCTTCAGCCCCAGCATTTT. Its translation is CASSFLQGLQPQHF. Based on the CDR3 plus reference TRBV5-8 and TRBJ1-5, the full variable domain is EAGVTQSPTHLIKTRGQQATLRCSPISGHTSVYWYQQALGLGLQFLLWYDEGEERNRGNFPPRFSGRQFPNYSSELNVNALELEDSALYLCASSFLQGLQPQHFGDGTRLSIL.